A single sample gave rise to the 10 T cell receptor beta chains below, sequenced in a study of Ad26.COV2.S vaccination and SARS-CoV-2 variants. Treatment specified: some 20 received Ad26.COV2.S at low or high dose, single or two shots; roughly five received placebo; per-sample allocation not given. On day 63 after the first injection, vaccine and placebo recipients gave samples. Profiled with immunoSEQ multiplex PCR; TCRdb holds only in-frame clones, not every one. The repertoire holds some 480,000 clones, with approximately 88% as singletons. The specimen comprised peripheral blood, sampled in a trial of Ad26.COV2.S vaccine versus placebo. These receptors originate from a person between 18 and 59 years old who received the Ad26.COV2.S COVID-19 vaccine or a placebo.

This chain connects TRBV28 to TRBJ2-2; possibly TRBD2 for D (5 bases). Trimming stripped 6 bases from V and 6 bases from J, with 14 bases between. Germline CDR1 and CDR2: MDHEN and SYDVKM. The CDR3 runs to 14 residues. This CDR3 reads CASSNLLEAGELFF. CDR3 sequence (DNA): TGTGCCAGCAGCAACCTACTAGAAGCCGGGGAGCTGTTTTTT.

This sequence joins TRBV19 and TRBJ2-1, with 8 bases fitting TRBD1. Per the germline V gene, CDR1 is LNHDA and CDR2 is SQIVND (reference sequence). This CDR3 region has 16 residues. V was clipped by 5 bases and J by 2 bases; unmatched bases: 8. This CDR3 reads CASSLTGGRPYNEQFF. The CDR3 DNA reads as TGTGCCAGTAGTCTAACAGGGGGGAGGCCCTACAATGAGCAGTTCTTC.

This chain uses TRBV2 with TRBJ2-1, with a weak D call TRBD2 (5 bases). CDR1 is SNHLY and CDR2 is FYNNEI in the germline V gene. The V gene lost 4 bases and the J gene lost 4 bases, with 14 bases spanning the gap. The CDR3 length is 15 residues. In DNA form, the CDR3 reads TGTGCCAGCAGTGGGGAATGGAGCGGATACAATGAGCAGTTCTTC. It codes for CASSGEWSGYNEQFF. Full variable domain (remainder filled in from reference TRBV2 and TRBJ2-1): EPEVTQTPSHQVTQMGQEVILRCVPISNHLYFYWYRQILGQKVEFLVSFYNNEISEKSEIFDDQFSVERPDGSNFTLKIRSTKLEDSAMYFCASSGEWSGYNEQFFGPGTRLTVL.

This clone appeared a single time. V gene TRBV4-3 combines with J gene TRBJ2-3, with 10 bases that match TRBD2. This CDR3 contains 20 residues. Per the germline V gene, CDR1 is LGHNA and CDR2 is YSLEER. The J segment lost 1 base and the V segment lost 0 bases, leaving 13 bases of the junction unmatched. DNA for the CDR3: TGCGCCAGCAGCCAAGATCCGCCTAGCGGGAGCCCCAGTGGCACAGATACGCAGTATTTT. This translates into CASSQDPPSGSPSGTDTQYF.

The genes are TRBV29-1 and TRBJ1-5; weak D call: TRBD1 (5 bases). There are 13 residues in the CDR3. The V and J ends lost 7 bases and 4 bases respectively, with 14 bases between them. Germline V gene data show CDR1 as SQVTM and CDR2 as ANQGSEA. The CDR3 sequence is CSAQRGENQPQHF. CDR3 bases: TGCAGCGCCCAGCGGGGGGAGAATCAGCCCCAGCATTTT.

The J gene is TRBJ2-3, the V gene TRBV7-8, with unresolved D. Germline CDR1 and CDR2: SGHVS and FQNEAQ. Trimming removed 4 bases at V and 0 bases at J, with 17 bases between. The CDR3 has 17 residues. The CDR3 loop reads CASSSPPRPRSTDTQYF. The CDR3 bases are TGTGCCAGCAGCTCCCCGCCCCGCCCAAGAAGCACAGATACGCAGTATTTT.

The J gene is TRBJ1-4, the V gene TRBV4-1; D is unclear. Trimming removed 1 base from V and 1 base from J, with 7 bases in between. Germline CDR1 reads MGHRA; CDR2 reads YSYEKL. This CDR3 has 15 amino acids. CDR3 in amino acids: CASSQVRVTNEKLFF. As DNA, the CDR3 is TGCGCCAGCAGCCAAGTGCGGGTAACTAATGAAAAACTGTTTTTT.

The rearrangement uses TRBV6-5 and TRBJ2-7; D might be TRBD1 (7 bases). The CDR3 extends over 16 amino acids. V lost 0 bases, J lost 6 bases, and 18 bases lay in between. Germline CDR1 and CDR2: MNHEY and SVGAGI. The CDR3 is CASSYSRGVGSGEQYF. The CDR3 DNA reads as TGTGCCAGCAGTTACTCCAGGGGGGTGGGCTCGGGCGAGCAGTACTTC.

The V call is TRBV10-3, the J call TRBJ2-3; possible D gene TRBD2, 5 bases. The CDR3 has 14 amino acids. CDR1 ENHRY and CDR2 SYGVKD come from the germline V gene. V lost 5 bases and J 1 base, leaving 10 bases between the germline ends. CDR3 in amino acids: CAISNLGGTDTQYF. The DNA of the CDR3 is TGTGCCATCAGTAACCTCGGGGGCACAGATACGCAGTATTTT.

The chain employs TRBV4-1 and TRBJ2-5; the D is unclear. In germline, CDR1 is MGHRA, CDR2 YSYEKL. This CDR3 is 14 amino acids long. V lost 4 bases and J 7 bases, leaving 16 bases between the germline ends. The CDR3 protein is CASSPTVVIGTQYF. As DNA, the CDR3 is TGCGCCAGCAGCCCCACGGTCGTTATTGGGACCCAGTACTTC.